Presented here are 20 T cell receptor beta chains from one specimen sequenced in a study of identical twins. TCRdb itself ran the 5' RACE reads through MiXCR, one entry per CDR3 protein. The table lists approximately 700,000 distinct CDR3 sequences, 5.5% to 6.5% of them singletons. The sequencing sample was made of naive T cells sorted from blood. The origin of the receptors is a man between 18 and 35 years old in good health.

V is TRBV20-1 and J is TRBJ2-1; 10 bases line up with TRBD2. CDR1 and CDR2 from the germline V gene are DFQATT and SNEGSKA (reference sequence). This CDR3 region has 13 residues. V lost 6 bases and J lost 10; bases outside the gene matches: 9. For the CDR3, the DNA is TGCAGTGCCCCGGGACTAGCGACGGGGGAGCAGTTCTTC. It yields the protein CSAPGLATGEQFF.

This clonotype was seen many times. This chain links TRBV29-1 with TRBJ2-1; D may be TRBD1 (7 bases). CDR1 and CDR2 (germline): SQVTM, ANQGSEA. Trimming removed 7 bases at V and 9 bases at J, with 19 bases between. This CDR3 comprises 13 residues. CDR3 protein: CSATPSRGAEQFF. The CDR3 nucleotides are TGCAGCGCCACCCCCTCCAGGGGGGCTGAGCAGTTCTTC.

This clonotype was counted many times. V gene TRBV27 combines with J gene TRBJ2-5; 7 bases are shared with TRBD1. V shed 9 bases and J 3 bases; nucleotides not matched to a gene: 7. CDR1 is MNHEY, CDR2 SMNVEV, per germline (reference sequence). This CDR3 is built from 13 residues. CDR3: CASWPGGEETQYF. In DNA, the CDR3 is TGTGCCAGTTGGCCAGGGGGAGAAGAGACCCAGTACTTC.

This clonotype was recorded at least ten times. The V and J genes are TRBV2 and TRBJ2-1, with 9 bases identical to TRBD2. Germline assignment: CDR1 SNHLY and CDR2 FYNNEI. The V gene end was trimmed by 2 bases and the J gene end by 6 bases; junction bases not matched to a gene: 5. The length of the CDR3 is 15 residues. The CDR3 loop reads CASSELASGTNEQFF. CDR3 DNA: TGTGCCAGCAGTGAATTGGCTAGCGGGACCAATGAGCAGTTCTTC.

This clonotype was picked up many times. This chain connects TRBV6-5 to TRBJ1-4; D is uncertain. V was shortened by 0 bases and J by 8 bases, with 13 bases between the two germline ends. This CDR3 spans 15 amino acids. The germline gives CDR1 MNHEY, CDR2 SVGAGI. The CDR3 loop reads CASSYSSGLAEKLFF. The CDR3 DNA follows: TGTGCCAGCAGTTACTCATCCGGGCTCGCGGAAAAACTGTTTTTT.

The V and J genes are TRBV19 and TRBJ1-1; 9 bases map to TRBD1. Germline-derived CDR1 and CDR2 are LNHDA and SQIVND (reference sequence). The CDR3 sequence is 14 residues long. V shed 5 bases, J shed 5 bases, and the junction held 6 bases outside the gene matches. CDR3 nucleotides: TGTGCCAGTAGTCCCAGACAGGGGGAGACTGAAGCTTTCTTT. Protein sequence: CASSPRQGETEAFF.

The sample holds many counts of this clonotype. This chain links TRBV28 with TRBJ2-7, with D perhaps matching TRBD1 (6 bases). Germline lookup yields CDR1 MDHEN and CDR2 SYDVKM. V was clipped by 6 bases and J by 2 bases, with 17 bases between them. The CDR3 covers 15 residues. The CDR3 bases are TGTGCCAGCAGACCCCAGGACAGAGCCACCTACGAGCAGTACTTC. Translated, it gives CASRPQDRATYEQYF.

The J gene is TRBJ2-1, the V gene TRBV11-2; 7 bases match TRBD2. This CDR3 has 17 amino acids. CDR1 is SGHAT, CDR2 FQNNGV, per germline. The V segment lost 1 base and the J segment 5 bases; nucleotides outside the gene matches: 11. CDR3 in amino acids: CASSLGRVGTTHNEQFF. As DNA, the CDR3 is TGTGCCAGCAGCTTAGGACGTGTCGGGACTACACACAATGAGCAGTTCTTC.

The sample holds many counts of this clonotype. The chain is built from TRBV7-9 and TRBJ2-3; 8 bases fit TRBD2. The germline V gene has CDR1 SEHNR and CDR2 FQNEAQ (reference sequence). CDR3 size: 14 residues. The trim removed 2 bases at V and 4 bases at J, leaving 2 bases unmatched. The DNA of the CDR3 is TGTGCCAGCAGCTTAAGCGGGAGCGCAGATACGCAGTATTTT. Protein: CASSLSGSADTQYF.

There are a few counts of this clonotype. This sequence joins TRBV10-1 and TRBJ2-1; TRBD2 aligns across 8 bases. V lost 4 bases, J lost 6 bases, and 8 bases stayed unmatched. This CDR3 comprises 15 residues. CDR1 and CDR2 (germline): WNHNN, SYGVQD (reference sequence). The CDR3 sequence is CASSVLLADSNEQFF. Written as DNA, the CDR3 is TGCGCCAGCAGTGTCTTACTAGCGGACTCCAATGAGCAGTTCTTC.

This clonotype has at least ten counts. V usage is TRBV29-1 and J usage is TRBJ2-5; perhaps TRBD2 as D (5 bases). The length of the CDR3 is 12 residues. Trimming removed 8 bases from V and 2 bases from J, with 12 bases in between. Germline assignment: CDR1 SQVTM and CDR2 ANQGSEA. CDR3 sequence (DNA): TGCAGCCTTGCCGAGGGACAAGAGACCCAGTACTTC. This codes for CSLAEGQETQYF. The whole variable domain, filled in from reference TRBV29-1 and TRBJ2-5, reads SAVISQKPSRDICQRGTSLTIQCQVDSQVTMMFWYRQQPGQSLTLIATANQGSEATYESGFVIDKFPISRPNLTFSTLTVSNMSPEDSSIYLCSLAEGQETQYFGPGTRLLVL.

The table lists this clonotype with many counts. The CDR3 sequence: CASSEGGDTQYF. As DNA, the CDR3 is TGCGCCAGCAGTGAAGGAGGGGATACGCAGTATTTT. V gene TRBV10-1 combines with J gene TRBJ2-3; a possible D gene is TRBD2 (6 bases). The CDR3 length is 12 residues. Trimming stripped 3 bases from V and 6 bases from J, with 7 bases between. CDR1 WNHNN and CDR2 SYGVQD come from the germline V gene (reference sequence).

This clonotype has at least ten counts. The V and J genes are TRBV20-1 and TRBJ2-3; D is unresolved. This CDR3 spans 14 amino acids. The germline gives CDR1 DFQATT, CDR2 SNEGSKA (reference sequence). The V gene lost 6 bases and the J gene lost 2 bases, with 15 bases spanning the gap. The CDR3 DNA sequence: TGCAGTGCAGAACGGTCTAGGCTCACAGATACGCAGTATTTT. It translates to CSAERSRLTDTQYF.

This clonotype was counted only a few times. V gene TRBV12-3 or TRBV12-4 combines with J gene TRBJ2-3, with no clear D. CDR3 length: 17 amino acids. V lost 3 bases to trimming and J lost 0 bases, with 16 bases between them. CDR3: CASSLRAIRVSTDTQYF. As DNA, the CDR3 is TGTGCCAGCAGTTTGCGAGCAATAAGGGTGAGCACAGATACGCAGTATTTT.

This clonotype was counted ten times or more. The V call is TRBV5-1, the J call TRBJ1-1, with D uncertain. CDR1 is SGHRS and CDR2 is YFSETQ in the germline V gene. V lost 1 base and J lost 5, with 6 bases in between. The CDR3 runs 12 residues. The CDR3 coding sequence is TGCGCCAGCAGCTTGACCCGGACTGAAGCTTTCTTT. Its translation: CASSLTRTEAFF.

This clonotype was seen many times. The J gene is TRBJ2-1, the V gene TRBV12-3 or TRBV12-4; 9 bases match TRBD1. With 5 bases clipped from V and 1 base from J, the junction kept 6 bases outside the gene matches. This CDR3 spans 16 amino acids. The CDR3 region has the DNA TGTGCCAGCAGTCCACGGGGACAGGGATCCTACAATGAGCAGTTCTTC. The encoded protein is CASSPRGQGSYNEQFF.

This clonotype has more than one count but fewer than ten. The V call is TRBV5-5, the J call TRBJ1-6; a weak D match, TRBD1 (5 bases). The CDR3 sequence is 13 residues long. V gave up 3 bases and J gave up 7 bases, with 8 bases separating them. Germline V lookup: CDR1 SGHKS, CDR2 YYEKEE (reference sequence). CDR3 protein: CASSSAGNSPLHF. The CDR3 DNA reads TGTGCCAGCAGCTCGGCAGGGAATTCACCCCTCCACTTT.

The chain recombines TRBV12-3 or TRBV12-4 with TRBJ2-7; D possibly corresponds to TRBD2 (6 bases). The CDR3 runs to 14 residues. With 6 bases removed from V and 2 bases from J, the gap between germline ends came to 14 bases. The CDR3 region has the DNA TGTGCCAGCAGGAAGGTCGGGACTGCCTACGAGCAGTACTTC. Translated, it gives CASRKVGTAYEQYF.

As DNA, the CDR3 is TGTGCCAGCAGCCAAGCGGGAGGGTTTGATACGCAGTATTTT. Translating gives CASSQAGGFDTQYF. V gene TRBV7-6 combines with J gene TRBJ2-3, with TRBD2 matching over 10 bases. This CDR3 region has 14 residues. V lost 5 bases, J lost 6 bases, and 5 bases stayed unmatched. Germline values: CDR1 SGHVS, CDR2 FNYEAQ.

This clonotype was seen at least ten times. The chain couples TRBV5-6 to TRBJ2-1, with D possibly TRBD2 on 5 matching bases. Germline CDR1 SGHDT, CDR2 YYEEEE. Between the trimmed V and J ends, which lost 6 bases and 5 bases, there was a span of 12 bases. This CDR3 has 13 amino acids. DNA for the CDR3: TGTGCCAGCACCCAAGCGGCTAACAATGAGCAGTTCTTC. It yields the protein CASTQAANNEQFF.